One and the same sample provided the 13 T cell receptor beta chains below, sequenced in a study of T cell responses to AZD1222 COVID-19 vaccine (dated by TCRdb to about 2021). The library came from the immunoSEQ multiplex PCR assay. As stored in TCRdb, this immuneACCESS dataset retains in-frame rearrangements with V and J assigned. A fraction of the clones does not appear; measured against another copy, unresolved V genes explain less than half of the discrepancy, and the remainder lacks a known reason. The sample profile shows under 200,000 clones; about nine tenths of them were found once. Of the sample, less than 1.6% falls within the top ten clones. Interpreted using the paper, the time point label stands for: baseline before first vaccination. The source material was peripheral blood, sampled on day 0 of AZD1222 vaccination. Receptor source: an adult in good health.

Only one count was recorded for this clone. J is TRBJ1-1 and V is TRBV5-1; 8 bases are a match to TRBD1. Germline CDR1 reads SGHRS; CDR2 reads YFSETQ. This CDR3 contains 16 residues. V lost 0 bases and J lost 5; bases outside the gene matches: 9. The CDR3 spells CASSLEPQGAGTEAFF. The CDR3 nucleotides are TGCGCCAGCAGCTTGGAACCTCAGGGGGCTGGGACTGAAGCTTTCTTT. The variable domain in full, completed from reference TRBV5-1 and TRBJ1-1, reads KAGVTQTPRYLIKTRGQQVTLSCSPISGHRSVSWYQQTPGQGLQFLFEYFSETQRNKGNFPGRFSGRQFSNSRSEMNVSTLELGDSALYLCASSLEPQGAGTEAFFGQGTRLTVV.

The J gene is TRBJ2-2, the V gene TRBV2; D is perhaps TRBD1 or TRBD2 (7 bases each). V dropped 6 bases and J dropped 5 bases, with 13 bases sitting between them. The CDR3 contains 14 residues. The germline V gene encodes CDR1 SNHLY and CDR2 FYNNEI. CDR3 in DNA: TGTGCCAGCAGAATCAGGGGGGGGACCGGGGAGCTGTTTTTT. It specifies CASRIRGGTGELFF.

This chain links TRBV27 with TRBJ1-6; tentatively, D is TRBD1 (6 bases). This CDR3 is built from 15 residues. V was shortened by 8 bases and J by 3 bases, with 14 bases between the two germline ends. Per germline, CDR1 MNHEY and CDR2 SMNVEV (reference sequence). DNA for the CDR3: TGTGCCAGCGCCCGGGACACTTTCTATAATTCACCCCTCCACTTT. It translates to CASARDTFYNSPLHF.

The V call is TRBV11-3, the J call TRBJ2-5; the match to TRBD2 covers 16 bases. V was clipped by 4 bases and J by 2 bases; unmatched bases: 7. The germline V gene encodes CDR1 SGHNT and CDR2 YENEEA. The CDR3 is made up of 18 amino acids. CDR3 in amino acids: CASSSGTSGGADQETQYF. CDR3 DNA: TGTGCCAGCAGCTCTGGGACTAGCGGGGGGGCTGATCAAGAGACCCAGTACTTC.

The rearrangement joins TRBV2 to TRBJ1-2; 7 positions match TRBD1. From germline, CDR1 is SNHLY and CDR2 FYNNEI. The CDR3 loop spans 13 amino acids. The V gene end was trimmed by 6 bases and the J gene end by 3 bases; junction bases not matched to a gene: 4. CDR3 in DNA: TGTGCCAGCAGGAGGGACAGCCACTATGGCTACACCTTC. This gives the protein CASRRDSHYGYTF.

The gene calls are TRBV5-8 and TRBJ2-5; D remains unclear. The CDR3 sequence is 14 residues long. V shed 0 bases and J shed 5 bases, with 11 bases lying between them. CDR1 is SGHTS, CDR2 YDEGEE, per germline. CDR3 coding DNA: TGTGCCAGCAGCTTGGACTACAAGGTGGAGACCCAGTACTTC. It yields the protein CASSLDYKVETQYF.

The chain uses TRBV28 and TRBJ1-6, with 9 bases matching TRBD1. Per the germline V gene, CDR1 is MDHEN and CDR2 is SYDVKM. Trimming removed 2 bases from V and 7 bases from J; junction bases left unmatched: 6. CDR3 length equals 16 residues. In DNA, the CDR3 is TGTGCCAGCAGTTTACACCAGACAGGGGGGAATTCACCCCTCCACTTT. As protein: CASSLHQTGGNSPLHF. The full variable domain, in which reference TRBV28 and TRBJ1-6 provide the parts outside the CDR3, is DVKVTQSSRYLVKRTGEKVFLECVQDMDHENMFWYRQDPGLGLRLIYFSYDVKMKEKGDIPEGYSVSREKKERFSLILESASTNQTSMYLCASSLHQTGGNSPLHFGNGTRLTVT.

The rearrangement uses TRBV5-6 and TRBJ2-2; 10 bases line up with TRBD1. CDR3 length equals 18 residues. V lost 2 bases, J lost 2 bases, and 9 bases stayed unmatched. CDR1 is SGHDT and CDR2 is YYEEEE in the germline V gene. The CDR3 loop is CASSFWAGTGDNTGELFF. CDR3 DNA sequence: TGTGCCAGCAGCTTCTGGGCCGGGACAGGGGACAACACCGGGGAGCTGTTTTTT.

The rearrangement joins TRBV2 to TRBJ1-3; a weak D match, TRBD1 (5 bases). The CDR3 extends over 15 amino acids. Trimming took off 7 bases at V and 3 bases at J, with 16 bases between the two ends. The germline V gene encodes CDR1 SNHLY and CDR2 FYNNEI. The CDR3 bases are TGTGCCAGCACCGGGGGGAGGGGTCTTGGAAACACCATATATTTT. This gives the protein CASTGGRGLGNTIYF.

This clone has a single count. V and J are TRBV14 and TRBJ2-7, with 12 bases that match TRBD2. From germline, CDR1 is SGHDN and CDR2 FVKESK. After removal of 1 base from V and 4 bases from J, the junction contained 5 bases not matched to a gene. This CDR3 contains 16 residues. The CDR3 sequence is CASSQASGGAKYEQYF. The CDR3 DNA reads TGTGCCAGCAGCCAAGCTAGCGGGGGGGCCAAATACGAGCAGTACTTC.

The chain recombines TRBV7-2 with TRBJ2-2, with 8 bases that match TRBD1. CDR3 size: 15 residues. Germline CDR1 SGHTA, CDR2 FQGNSA. The V segment lost 4 bases and the J segment 5 bases; nucleotides outside the gene matches: 6. Here the CDR3 DNA reads TGTGCCAGCAGCTCCTGGACAGGGAGTACCGGGGAGCTGTTTTTT. Protein: CASSSWTGSTGELFF.

This clone has a handful of counts. V gene TRBV5-6 combines with J gene TRBJ1-2; D gene ambiguous. Trimming cost V 1 base and J 8 bases, with 12 bases left between them. The CDR3 extends over 13 amino acids. Per germline, CDR1 SGHDT and CDR2 YYEEEE. CDR3 bases: TGTGCCAGCAGCTTGCCCGGGGTGGAGGGCTACACCTTC. This gives the protein CASSLPGVEGYTF.

In this sample, this clone is medium-sized. This chain uses TRBV6-2 or TRBV6-3 with TRBJ2-3, with 9 bases that match TRBD2. CDR1 is MNHEY and CDR2 is SVGEGT in the germline V gene. CDR3 length equals 15 residues. The junction had 2 bases not matched to a gene; V was cut back by 4 bases and J by 0 bases. The CDR3 DNA follows: TGTGCCAGCAGTTCGGGACTAGCAAGCACAGATACGCAGTATTTT. Translating gives CASSSGLASTDTQYF.